These 24 T cell receptor beta chains share one sample of origin, sequenced in a study of blood T cell repertoires in COVID-19. Some clones are missing from TCRdb's copy, which holds only in-frame ones; the method was immunoSEQ multiplex PCR. This sample has fewer than 400,000 clones, with roughly 90% found just once. The sample comprised peripheral blood. Receptors were obtained from a woman in her twenties or thirties with COVID-19, enrolled during active disease.

J is TRBJ2-7 and V is TRBV10-3, with a weak D call TRBD2 (5 bases). With 2 bases removed from V and 0 bases from J, the gap between germline ends came to 5 bases. Germline V lookup: CDR1 ENHRY, CDR2 SYGVKD. This CDR3 comprises 13 residues. CDR3 protein: CAISEGSSYEQYV. For the CDR3, the DNA is TGTGCCATCAGTGAGGGGAGCTCCTACGAGCAGTACGTC.

The V gene is TRBV5-6, the J gene TRBJ2-1; possibly TRBD1 for D (5 bases). This CDR3 contains 14 residues. Germline CDR1 reads SGHDT; CDR2 reads YYEEEE. Trimming cost V 0 bases and J 5 bases, with 9 bases left between them. The CDR3 loop reads CASSLVGLNNEQFF. For the CDR3, the DNA is TGTGCCAGCAGCTTGGTGGGGCTGAACAATGAGCAGTTCTTC.

This rearrangement joins TRBV19 to TRBJ1-1, with 7 bases fitting TRBD1. Germline lookup yields CDR1 LNHDA and CDR2 SQIVND (reference sequence). The trim removed 10 bases at V and 3 bases at J, leaving 8 bases unmatched. The CDR3 has 13 residues. The CDR3 DNA is TGTGCCACCTTCCCAGGGGGGTACACTGAAGCTTTCTTT. Its translation: CATFPGGYTEAFF.

The chain joins TRBV2 to TRBJ1-1; no clear D. There are 14 residues in the CDR3. Germline assignment: CDR1 SNHLY and CDR2 FYNNEI. V shed 2 bases and J shed 4 bases, with 11 bases lying between them. CDR3 sequence: CASSERVSATEAFF. For the CDR3, the DNA is TGTGCCAGCAGTGAACGGGTTTCCGCCACTGAAGCTTTCTTT.

The gene calls are TRBV6-6 and TRBJ1-1; a weak D match, TRBD1 (6 bases). Germline V gene lookup returns CDR1 MNHNY and CDR2 SVGAGI (reference sequence). The CDR3 sequence is 15 residues long. V lost 2 bases and J 11 bases, leaving 21 bases between the germline ends. CDR3 DNA sequence: TGTGCCAGCAGTTACCCCCCGGGGGGGGCAAGGGGGGCTTTCTTT. Its translation: CASSYPPGGARGAFF.

The sample holds a few counts of this clone. This chain uses TRBV28 with TRBJ2-7; 7 bases agree with TRBD2. Germline loops: CDR1 MDHEN, CDR2 SYDVKM. V lost 2 bases to trimming and J lost 0 bases; unmatched junction nucleotides: 4. This CDR3 comprises 15 residues. CDR3 protein: CASSLGRGISYEQYV. In nucleotides, the CDR3 is TGTGCCAGCAGTTTAGGGCGGGGGATCTCCTACGAGCAGTACGTC.

The chain uses TRBV15 and TRBJ1-2; a possible D gene is TRBD1 (6 bases). The germline gives CDR1 LNHNV, CDR2 YYDKDF (reference sequence). The CDR3 runs to 19 residues. Deletions cut 0 bases from V and 3 bases from J, with 23 bases between. Written as DNA, the CDR3 is TGTGCCACCAGCAGAGATTATGTCCCGAAACAGGGACGCGACTATGGCTACACCTTC. Encoded protein: CATSRDYVPKQGRDYGYTF.

V gene TRBV20-1 combines with J gene TRBJ2-7; D remains ambiguous. Per germline, CDR1 DFQATT and CDR2 SNEGSKA (reference sequence). The V end lost 5 bases, the J end lost 4 bases, and 9 bases lay between the germline ends. This CDR3 spans 11 amino acids. The CDR3 coding sequence is TGCAGTGCTCAGGTCGGTTACGAGCAGTACGTC. This sequence encodes CSAQVGYEQYV.

The chain recombines TRBV28 with TRBJ1-2; possible D gene TRBD1, 5 bases. This CDR3 has 15 amino acids. Per the germline V gene, CDR1 is MDHEN and CDR2 is SYDVKM. The V end was cut by 6 bases, the J end by 5 bases, with 19 bases between. The CDR3 DNA reads as TGTGCCAGCAGGAAAACAGGAGAAACACTATATGGCTACACCTTC. Its translation is CASRKTGETLYGYTF.

The genes are TRBV6-2 or TRBV6-3 and TRBJ1-2; perhaps TRBD1 as D (6 bases). The CDR3 consists of 13 residues. V lost 6 bases and J lost 10, with 18 bases in between. CDR1 is MNHEY, CDR2 SVGEGT, per germline. The CDR3 is CASSYGQPPTYTF. As DNA, the CDR3 is TGTGCCAGCAGCTATGGACAGCCGCCGACCTACACCTTC.

V usage is TRBV28 and J usage is TRBJ1-5; 8 nucleotides agree with TRBD1. CDR1 and CDR2 from the germline V gene are MDHEN and SYDVKM. The CDR3 runs to 16 residues. Losses at the gene ends were 8 bases for V and 1 base for J; bases not matched to a gene: 10. CDR3 sequence reads: CASEPTRQGSNQPQHF. DNA for the CDR3: TGTGCCAGCGAGCCCACCCGACAGGGGAGCAATCAGCCCCAGCATTTT.

The gene calls are TRBV4-1 and TRBJ2-6; 8 positions agree with TRBD1. CDR1 and CDR2 from the germline V gene are MGHRA and YSYEKL. The CDR3 has 18 residues. V was pared by 4 bases and J by 1 base, with 9 bases of the junction left unmatched. The CDR3, as DNA: TGCGCCAGCAGCCCCGGGCGACAGGGGAATTCTGGGGCCAACGTCCTGACTTTC. Encoded protein: CASSPGRQGNSGANVLTF.

This chain joins TRBV4-3 and TRBJ2-1, with 14 bases that match TRBD2. This CDR3 is 15 amino acids long. J was trimmed by 8 bases and V by 3 bases; bases with no gene match: 3. Germline values: CDR1 LGHNA, CDR2 YSLEER. CDR3 in amino acids: CASSQGLAGAYEQFF. In DNA, the CDR3 is TGCGCCAGCAGCCAGGGACTAGCGGGGGCTTATGAGCAGTTCTTC.

The chain uses TRBV14 and TRBJ2-5, with 9 bases lining up with TRBD2. There are 15 residues in the CDR3. V was clipped by 3 bases and J by 5 bases; unmatched bases: 7. Germline values: CDR1 SGHDN, CDR2 FVKESK. The CDR3: CASSHTRTSVETQYF. As DNA, the CDR3 is TGTGCCAGCAGCCATACCCGGACTAGCGTCGAGACCCAGTACTTC.

The chain joins TRBV11-2 to TRBJ2-7; D may be TRBD1 (5 bases). In germline, CDR1 is SGHAT, CDR2 FQNNGV. CDR3 size: 12 residues. Trimming stripped 5 bases from V and 4 bases from J, with 9 bases between. DNA of the CDR3: TGTGCCAGCAGCCCCCGACAGTACGAGCAGTACGTC. This sequence encodes CASSPRQYEQYV.

This chain uses TRBV18 with TRBJ1-2; D might be TRBD1 (6 bases). This CDR3 contains 13 residues. V shed 3 bases and J shed 3 bases, with 8 bases lying between them. CDR1 is KGHSH and CDR2 is LQKENI in the germline V gene. The chain's CDR3 is CASSPRQDYGYTF. In DNA, the CDR3 is TGTGCCAGCTCACCGAGACAGGACTATGGCTACACCTTC.

The chain employs TRBV5-5 and TRBJ2-2; D call uncertain. V was cut by 4 bases and J by 2 bases, with 3 bases left in between. Germline V gives CDR1 SGHKS, CDR2 YYEKEE (reference sequence). This CDR3 comprises 12 residues. The CDR3: CASSGNTGELFF. The CDR3 coding sequence is TGTGCCAGCAGCGGCAACACCGGGGAGCTGTTTTTT.

The J gene is TRBJ1-1, the V gene TRBV30; the D gene is possibly TRBD1 (6 bases). CDR1 is GTSNPN and CDR2 is SVGIG in the germline V gene (reference sequence). Trimming stripped 4 bases from V and 1 base from J, with 10 bases between. This CDR3 region has 13 residues. CDR3 sequence: CAWTRGPNTEAFF. In DNA, the CDR3 is TGTGCCTGGACCAGGGGCCCGAACACTGAAGCTTTCTTT. The complete variable domain, with remaining parts taken from reference TRBV30 and TRBJ1-1, reads SQTIHQWPATLVQPVGSPLSLECTVEGTSNPNLYWYRQAAGRGLQLLFYSVGIGQISSEVPQNLSASRPQDRQFILSSKKLLLSDSGFYLCAWTRGPNTEAFFGQGTRLTVV.

This clone has a single count. The chain carries TRBV4-1 and TRBJ2-1, with TRBD2 identical over 7 bases. Trimming cost V 5 bases and J 6 bases; bases outside gene matches: 7. Germline loops: CDR1 MGHRA, CDR2 YSYEKL. This CDR3 contains 14 residues. CDR3 loop: CASSFGGSINEQFF. As DNA, the CDR3 is TGCGCCAGCAGCTTCGGGGGGTCGATCAATGAGCAGTTCTTC.

V is TRBV4-1 and J is TRBJ1-5; TRBD1 aligns across 7 bases. The CDR3 is made up of 15 amino acids. Unmatched junction bases numbered 7, after V lost 4 bases and J lost 4 bases. The germline V gene has CDR1 MGHRA and CDR2 YSYEKL. CDR3 sequence: CASSLNPQGNQPQHF. As DNA, the CDR3 is TGCGCCAGCAGCCTAAACCCACAGGGGAATCAGCCCCAGCATTTT.

This clone was detected only a few times. The chain combines TRBV6-5 with TRBJ2-7, with 9 bases fitting TRBD2. V gave up 7 bases and J gave up 6 bases; unmatched junction bases: 13. The germline V gene encodes CDR1 MNHEY and CDR2 SVGAGI. The CDR3 is 15 amino acids. The CDR3 reads CASMSGLAGIPEQYV. The CDR3 DNA reads TGTGCCAGCATGAGCGGGCTAGCGGGGATTCCCGAGCAGTACGTC.

V and J are TRBV6-6 and TRBJ1-5; D not resolved. CDR3 length equals 12 residues. Germline V gene sequence: CDR1 MNHNY, CDR2 SVGAGI (reference sequence). With 6 bases removed from V and 7 bases from J, the gap between germline ends came to 10 bases. CDR3 coding DNA: TGTGCCAGCAGCCAACGGGAGCAGCCCCAGCATTTT. This translates into CASSQREQPQHF.

J is TRBJ1-1 and V is TRBV2, with D uncertain. In germline, CDR1 is SNHLY, CDR2 FYNNEI. V lost 5 bases and J lost 2, with 9 bases in between. This CDR3 spans 13 amino acids. CDR3 coding DNA: TGTGCCAGCAGTCCCCAGACAAACACTGAAGCTTTCTTT. Amino acids: CASSPQTNTEAFF.

The chain is built from TRBV7-2 and TRBJ2-7; D is ambiguous. CDR1 is SGHTA and CDR2 is FQGNSA in the germline V gene. CDR3 length: 14 amino acids. The ends were cut back, 2 bases at V and 1 base at J, with 9 bases in the middle. This CDR3 is CASSLTPGSYEQYF. For the CDR3, the DNA is TGTGCCAGCAGCTTAACCCCAGGTTCCTACGAGCAGTACTTC.